This TCR beta chain was documented in a study of blood T cells in healthy people across ages. The CDR3 contains 16 residues. CDR1 and CDR2 from the germline V gene are ENHRY and SYGVKD. Trimming stripped 8 bases from V and 4 bases from J, with 23 bases between. Study conclusions and caveats: Diversity of TCR beta per million T cells declined in a roughly linear way with age. Diversity was higher, and naive CD4+ cells more numerous, in long-lived donors than in aged donors.

A sample-barcoded 5' primer and a J-beta primer mix were used in a second PCR of roughly 7 to 11 cycles. Every sample returned 3 million or more CDR3-containing paired-end reads. Via MiXCR, TCRdb re-called the 5' RACE reads, giving one row per CDR3 protein. This table has hundreds of thousands of distinct CDR3 sequences, roughly three fifths appearing once. There are many counts of this clonotype. Its antigen is unknown. This receptor was obtained from a man aged 35-49 years in good health. The rearrangement joins TRBV10-3 to TRBJ1-2; possible D gene TRBD1, 5 bases. Sequencing was carried out using blood. The DNA of the CDR3 is TGTGCCATCCACGTCAATATGGACGGCGGGGGCTATGGCTACACCTTC. It codes for CAIHVNMDGGGYGYTF.